This TCR beta chain was observed in a study of blood T cell repertoires in COVID-19. Study details: Acute-phase and convalescent COVID-19 samples originated in the United States, Italy and Spain.

Per the original data handling: Using reference gene primer amplification, nucleated cell counts were estimated. Using immunoSEQ multiplex PCR, the repertoire was profiled, and TCRdb retains in-frame clones only, with some absent. The V and J calls and the clone size are those of that table, but D and trimming were determined from the DNA. The data show 250,000 to 350,000 clones, approximately 85% seen once. Germline values: CDR1 SGDLS, CDR2 YYNGEE. Trimming removed 0 bases from V and 2 bases from J, with 16 bases in between. The CDR3 length is 17 residues. Clinical history as reported by participants underpinned cohort assignment. Recovered status in Cohort 3 required two negative PCRs, clearance, or symptom resolution. Only one count was recorded for this clone.

The chain employs TRBV9 and TRBJ2-3; weak D call: TRBD1 (5 bases). The TCR sequence derives from a woman aged 25 to 45 who had recovered from COVID-19. The sequenced sample consisted of PBMCs or T cells enriched from blood (not recorded which). DNA for the CDR3: TGTGCCAGCAGCGTAGAGGGGAAGGGTTCCTACACAGATACGCAGTATTTT. Translated, it gives CASSVEGKGSYTDTQYF.